This T cell receptor (beta chain) was found in a study of T cell responses to AZD1222 COVID-19 vaccine. Regarding the study as a whole: Regions left unmutated in variants are reportedly the target of nearly half of spike-specific TCRs. Donors in the cohort were predominantly white British and more often female, and clonal diversity was possibly underestimated.

Doses given second, at about 4 or about 12 weeks, were pooled. This clone was detected only once. Its antigen is not identified. The repertoire was sequenced with immunoSEQ multiplex PCR; TCRdb's copy has only in-frame clones and lacks some. The table has some 250,000 clones, 90% to 95% seen once; the top ten hold around 0.5%. The sequence was collected from an adult who received the AZD1222 COVID-19 vaccine. This material consisted of peripheral blood, taken 28 days after the second AZD1222 dose.

CDR3 residues: CASSLDYNSPLHF. CDR3 nucleotide sequence: TGTGCCAGCAGCTTGGACTATAATTCACCCCTCCACTTT. The rearrangement links TRBV5-5 to TRBJ1-6; D is uncertain. The CDR3 consists of 13 residues. Trimming removed 0 bases at V and 3 bases at J, with 1 base between. Germline V lookup: CDR1 SGHKS, CDR2 YYEKEE (reference sequence).